This TCR beta chain was profiled in a study of blood T cells in healthy people across ages. The table lists this clonotype with a few counts. Combining a sample-barcoded 5' primer with a J-beta primer mix, a second PCR ran for roughly 7 to 12 cycles. One entry per CDR3 protein results from TCRdb running MiXCR on the 5' RACE reads. The data contain roughly 2 million distinct CDR3 sequences, about 50% of them singletons. The CDR3 runs 16 residues. CDR1 SGHRS and CDR2 YFSETQ come from the germline V gene. Losses at the gene ends were 4 bases for V and 3 bases for J; bases not matched to a gene: 8. Sequencing was carried out using blood. This chain uses TRBV5-1 with TRBJ2-3; 10 positions agree with TRBD1. The clonotype originates from a woman in her forties in good health. The CDR3 is CASSQTGGPRTDTQYF. The CDR3 bases are TGCGCCAGCAGCCAGACAGGGGGCCCACGAACAGATACGCAGTATTTT.